This T cell receptor beta chain was profiled in a study of blood T cells in healthy people across ages. The CDR3 consists of 15 residues. Between the trimmed V and J ends, which lost 5 bases and 2 bases, there was a span of 15 bases. Through a sample-barcoded 5' primer and a J-beta primer mix, a second PCR was run for roughly 7 to 12 cycles. Each CDR3 protein is one row after TCRdb ran MiXCR on the 5' RACE reads. The table lists about a million distinct CDR3 sequences, 30% to 40% of them singletons. This clonotype was observed a handful of times. Isolating PBMCs gave at least 6 million of these cells per sample.

The rearrangement links TRBV12-3 or TRBV12-4 to TRBJ2-5, with TRBD2 as a possible D gene (5 bases). The TCR sequence derives from a man aged 18 to 29 in good health. Sequencing input: blood. The CDR3 is CASSPSSGFQETQYF. CDR3 DNA sequence: TGTGCCAGCAGTCCATCCTCGGGGTTTCAAGAGACCCAGTACTTC.